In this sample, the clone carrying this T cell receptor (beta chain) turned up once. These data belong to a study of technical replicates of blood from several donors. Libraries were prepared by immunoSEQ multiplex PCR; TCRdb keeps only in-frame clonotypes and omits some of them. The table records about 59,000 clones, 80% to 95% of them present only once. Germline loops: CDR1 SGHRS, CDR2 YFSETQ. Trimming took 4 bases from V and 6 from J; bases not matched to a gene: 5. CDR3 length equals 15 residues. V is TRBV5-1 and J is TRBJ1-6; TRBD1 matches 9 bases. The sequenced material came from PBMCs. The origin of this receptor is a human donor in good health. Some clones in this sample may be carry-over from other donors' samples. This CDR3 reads CASSTGQGGNSPLHF. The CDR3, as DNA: TGCGCCAGCAGCACGGGACAGGGAGGTAATTCACCCCTCCACTTT.